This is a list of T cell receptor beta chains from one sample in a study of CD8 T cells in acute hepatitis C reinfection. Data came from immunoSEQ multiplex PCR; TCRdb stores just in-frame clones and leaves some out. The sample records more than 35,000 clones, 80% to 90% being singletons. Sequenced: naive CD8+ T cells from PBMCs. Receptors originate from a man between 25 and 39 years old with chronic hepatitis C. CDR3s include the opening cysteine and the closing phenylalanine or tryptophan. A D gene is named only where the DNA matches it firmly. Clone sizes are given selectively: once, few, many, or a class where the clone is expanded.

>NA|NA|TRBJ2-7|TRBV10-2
TGCGCCAGCAGTGAGTCGACTAGGGACTACGAGCAGTACTTC
CASSESTRDYEQYF
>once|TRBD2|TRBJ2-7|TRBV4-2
TGTGCCAGCAGCCCGGGGGGCTACGAGCAGTACTTC
CASSPGGYEQYF
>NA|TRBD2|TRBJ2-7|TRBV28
TGTGCCAGCACTTTAGCGGGAGGAACCTACGAGCAGTACTTC
CASTLAGGTYEQYF
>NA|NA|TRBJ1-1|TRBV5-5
TGTGCCAGCAGCTTGTATTACAGGGATACTGAAGCTTTCTTT
CASSLYYRDTEAFF
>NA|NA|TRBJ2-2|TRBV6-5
TGTGCCAGCAGTTACTCTGTAACCGGGGAGCTGTTTTTT
CASSYSVTGELFF
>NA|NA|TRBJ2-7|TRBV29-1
TGCAGCGCCGAAGGTCGAGGCTACGAGCAGTACTTC
CSAEGRGYEQYF
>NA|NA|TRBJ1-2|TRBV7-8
TGTGCCAGCAGCTTAAGTGTCGACTATGGCTACACCTTC
CASSLSVDYGYTF
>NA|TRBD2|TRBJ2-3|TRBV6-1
TGTGCCAGCAGTGGAGGGACTAGCGCTGCGAGGGCAGATACGCAGTATTTT
CASSGGTSAARADTQYF
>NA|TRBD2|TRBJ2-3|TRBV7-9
TGTGCCAGCAGCTTAAGCGCTAGCGGACAAAGGGATACGCAGTATTTT
CASSLSASGQRDTQYF
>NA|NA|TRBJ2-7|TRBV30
TGTGCCTGGTCCAAGACAGTTACAGCCGAGCAGTACTTC
CAWSKTVTAEQYF
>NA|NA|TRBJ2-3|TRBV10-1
TGCGCCAGCAGTGAGTCGATAGGGAGCACAGATACGCAGTATTTT
CASSESIGSTDTQYF
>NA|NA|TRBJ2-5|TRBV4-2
TGTGCCAGCAGCCGCAGGGGGGAGGAAGAGACCCAGTACTTC
CASSRRGEEETQYF
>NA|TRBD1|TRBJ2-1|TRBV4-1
TGCGCCAGCAGCCAGACGGACAGGGGGTCAGGCAATGAGCAGTTCTTC
CASSQTDRGSGNEQFF
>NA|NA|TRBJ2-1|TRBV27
TGTGCCAGCAGCCCCCTTCCCTCCTACAATGAGCAGTTCTTC
CASSPLPSYNEQFF